This T cell receptor (beta chain) was observed in a study of T-cell memory formation after mild COVID-19. General study findings and limits: Whether second-wave clones peaking at day 37 were SARS-CoV-2 specific went unconfirmed. Pre-infection memory contained some responding clones, which suggested that cross-reactive memory had joined.

This clonotype was counted only a few times. Its antigen is not identified. This CDR3 has 14 residues. Germline-derived CDR1 and CDR2 are SGHRS and YFSETQ. V gave up 0 bases and J gave up 5 bases; unmatched junction bases: 3. TCRdb re-analysed the 5' RACE reads in MiXCR, keeping a single row per CDR3 protein. Of tens of thousands of distinct CDR3 sequences listed, 6% to 8% are singletons. The TCR originated in a man between 18 and 35 years old who had mild COVID-19 (a few samples of this study predate the infection). Cell type and time point are not known. Source material: PBMCs or a T cell subset sorted from them (not recorded which). The chain combines TRBV5-1 with TRBJ1-1; TRBD1 matches at 8 bases. CDR3 sequence reads: CASSLGTGLTEAFF. CDR3 nucleotides: TGCGCCAGCAGCTTGGGGACAGGGTTGACTGAAGCTTTCTTT.